The next 6 T cell receptor beta chains were all read from a single sample in a study of cytomegalovirus exposure and HLA in healthy donors. The PCR employed 60 Vbeta primers together with 13 Jbeta primers. This table comes from immunoSEQ multiplex PCR, and its TCRdb copy is limited to in-frame clones, with some not included. Of fewer than 300,000 clones in the sample, 75% to 90% are singletons; the top ten hold less than 4.5%. The sequencing input was PBMCs. The receptors were sampled from a man aged 35 to 55 in good health and CMV-seropositive.

The chain links TRBV6-5 to TRBJ2-7, with a weak D call TRBD1 (6 bases). Trimming left V 6 bases short and J 4 bases short, with 16 bases between. This CDR3 is built from 14 residues. Germline V gene data show CDR1 as MNHEY and CDR2 as SVGAGI. The CDR3 reads CASRKLGTLYEQYF. In DNA, the CDR3 is TGTGCCAGCAGGAAGCTCGGGACACTATACGAGCAGTACTTC.

V gene TRBV18 combines with J gene TRBJ1-1; 9 bases are a match to TRBD1. Germline assignment: CDR1 KGHSH and CDR2 LQKENI. The CDR3 contains 14 residues. Trimming removed 6 bases from V and 6 bases from J; junction bases left unmatched: 8. The CDR3 loop reads CASSQQGARAEAFF. Here the CDR3 DNA reads TGTGCCAGCTCGCAACAGGGGGCGCGGGCTGAAGCTTTCTTT.

CDR3 bases: TGCGCCAGCAGCTTGGTACAGGGGCTATACGAGCAGTACTTC. Translation gives CASSLVQGLYEQYF. The chain combines TRBV5-1 with TRBJ2-7; TRBD1 matches at 7 bases. V was clipped by 0 bases and J by 4 bases; unmatched bases: 4. The germline CDR1 and CDR2 sequences are SGHRS and YFSETQ. The CDR3 loop spans 14 amino acids.

This chain uses TRBV29-1 with TRBJ1-2; TRBD1 is a possible D gene (5 bases). Trimming removed 5 bases from V and 3 bases from J, with 16 bases in between. CDR1 SQVTM and CDR2 ANQGSEA come from the germline V gene. The CDR3 loop spans 14 amino acids. The CDR3 protein is CSVNDRERDYGYTF. For the CDR3, the DNA is TGCAGCGTTAATGACAGAGAACGTGACTATGGCTACACCTTC.

The chain uses TRBV18 and TRBJ2-7; no clear D gene. Germline CDR1 and CDR2: KGHSH and LQKENI. V was pared by 3 bases and J by 0 bases, with 6 bases between. The CDR3 runs 13 residues. The CDR3 spells CASSPSRSYEQYF. CDR3 coding DNA: TGTGCCAGCTCACCGTCCCGCTCCTACGAGCAGTACTTC.

In its sample, this clone was seen a few times. The J gene is TRBJ2-7, the V gene TRBV28; TRBD1 is a possible D gene (6 bases). Germline V gene lookup returns CDR1 MDHEN and CDR2 SYDVKM. The CDR3 spans 15 residues. The V gene lost 6 bases and the J gene lost 4 bases, with 19 bases spanning the gap. The DNA of the CDR3 is TGTGCCAGCAGAAAACAGGGTATCACGGGTTACGAGCAGTACTTC. It translates to CASRKQGITGYEQYF. Drawing the rest from reference TRBV28 and TRBJ2-7, the complete variable domain is DVKVTQSSRYLVKRTGEKVFLECVQDMDHENMFWYRQDPGLGLRLIYFSYDVKMKEKGDIPEGYSVSREKKERFSLILESASTNQTSMYLCASRKQGITGYEQYFGPGTRLTVT.